Following are 21 T cell receptor beta chains from one sample sequenced in a study of blood T cell repertoires in COVID-19. Assay: immunoSEQ multiplex PCR; the TCRdb copy retains only in-frame clones and omits some. The sample yields fewer than 85,000 clones, about 88% seen once. Sequenced sample: peripheral blood. The receptors come from a human donor in a cohort sampled during active COVID-19.

This clone was seen more than once but under ten times. The V gene is TRBV12-3 or TRBV12-4, the J gene TRBJ1-1; D unclear. V was trimmed by 2 bases and J by 7 bases, leaving 8 bases between them. CDR3 length: 12 amino acids. In DNA form, the CDR3 reads TGTGCCAGCAGTTTACGCGGTAGTGAAGCTTTCTTT. Translated, it gives CASSLRGSEAFF.

The rearrangement links TRBV14 to TRBJ1-1, with D unclear. The germline gives CDR1 SGHDN, CDR2 FVKESK. Trimming removed 1 base from V and 7 bases from J, with 16 bases in between. The CDR3 runs 15 residues. The CDR3 protein is CASSQVGFVLSEAFF. The CDR3 bases are TGTGCCAGCAGCCAAGTCGGGTTTGTACTTAGTGAAGCTTTCTTT. Supplemented by reference TRBV14 and TRBJ1-1, the full variable domain reads EAGVTQFPSHSVIEKGQTVTLRCDPISGHDNLYWYRRVMGKEIKFLLHFVKESKQDESGMPNNRFLAERTGGTYSTLKVQPAELEDSGVYFCASSQVGFVLSEAFFGQGTRLTVV.

This chain joins TRBV6-6 and TRBJ1-5; possible D gene TRBD1, 5 bases. Germline V CDR1 and CDR2: MNHNY, SVGAGI (reference sequence). The CDR3 contains 15 residues. V lost 6 bases to trimming and J lost 13 bases, with 25 bases between them. The CDR3 loop is CASSPVRQGDSLQHF. In DNA form, the CDR3 reads TGTGCCAGCAGCCCCGTGCGTCAGGGCGACTCATTGCAGCATTTT.

CDR3 in amino acids: CASRGTEAYGYTF. For the CDR3, the DNA is TGTGCCAGCAGGGGGACAGAGGCCTATGGCTACACCTTC. The chain carries TRBV6-5 and TRBJ1-2, with 7 positions matching TRBD1. CDR1 is MNHEY and CDR2 is SVGAGI in the germline V gene. Trimming at V came to 6 bases and at J to 4 bases, leaving 5 bases not matched to a gene. This CDR3 is 13 amino acids long.

V gene TRBV30 combines with J gene TRBJ1-4; D is possibly TRBD1 (6 bases). The CDR3 has 16 amino acids. With 5 bases removed from V and 7 bases from J, the gap between germline ends came to 23 bases. Germline loops: CDR1 GTSNPN, CDR2 SVGIG (reference sequence). Here the CDR3 DNA reads TGTGCCTGGTCACCAGCCAGAACAGGGCAGAGTGAAAAACTGTTTTTT. Protein: CAWSPARTGQSEKLFF.

The CDR3 coding sequence is TGTGCCAGCAGCGTAGGTAGCGGGAGCTCCTACGAGCAGTACTTC. It specifies CASSVGSGSSYEQYF. The chain uses TRBV9 and TRBJ2-7, with 9 bases identical to TRBD2. The ends lost 0 bases at V and 0 bases at J; junction bases unmatched: 1. CDR3 length: 15 residues. Germline CDR1 SGDLS, CDR2 YYNGEE.

This rearrangement joins TRBV7-6 to TRBJ1-2; D perhaps matches TRBD1 (6 bases). The CDR3 consists of 14 residues. The V gene lost 5 bases and the J gene lost 6 bases, with 16 bases spanning the gap. Germline loops: CDR1 SGHVS, CDR2 FNYEAQ. The DNA of the CDR3 is TGTGCCAGCAGCCCTCCAGGGGAAGGGAATGGCTACACCTTC. The encoded protein is CASSPPGEGNGYTF.

This chain links TRBV28 with TRBJ2-3, with 9 bases lining up with TRBD1. The CDR3 is made up of 14 amino acids. CDR1 and CDR2 (germline): MDHEN, SYDVKM. V was pared by 5 bases and J by 3 bases, with 3 bases of the junction left unmatched. The CDR3 loop is CASSIDRGTDTQYF. The DNA of the CDR3 is TGTGCCAGCAGTATAGACAGGGGGACAGATACGCAGTATTTT.

V usage is TRBV11-2 and J usage is TRBJ1-2, with a possible D match to TRBD1 (6 bases). The CDR3 contains 17 residues. In germline, CDR1 is SGHAT, CDR2 FQNNGV. V gave up 0 bases and J gave up 8 bases, with 22 bases separating them. CDR3 coding DNA: TGTGCCAGCAGCTTAGATAGTCTCGAGCCAGGGGCTCGGGGCTACACCTTC. Translation: CASSLDSLEPGARGYTF.

The V gene is TRBV19, the J gene TRBJ2-1; 10 bases fit TRBD2. This CDR3 has 16 amino acids. After removal of 3 bases from V and 2 bases from J, the junction contained 4 bases not matched to a gene. CDR1 and CDR2 (germline): LNHDA, SQIVND (reference sequence). CDR3 residues: CASSISLAGAYNEQFF. Here the CDR3 DNA reads TGTGCCAGTAGTATCTCGCTAGCGGGGGCCTACAATGAGCAGTTCTTC.

The chain is built from TRBV30 and TRBJ1-5; D not resolved. Germline values: CDR1 GTSNPN, CDR2 SVGIG (reference sequence). With 5 bases removed from V and 2 bases from J, the gap between germline ends came to 10 bases. The CDR3 is 13 residues long. CDR3 sequence: CAWASGGNQPQHF. DNA of the CDR3: TGTGCCTGGGCGTCGGGTGGCAATCAGCCCCAGCATTTT.

The gene calls are TRBV3-1 (or the pseudogene TRBV3-2) and TRBJ1-5, with D possibly matching TRBD1 (5 bases). V was shortened by 6 bases and J by 8 bases, with 17 bases between the two germline ends. The germline gives CDR1 LGHDT, CDR2 YNNKEL (reference sequence). The CDR3 loop spans 14 amino acids. The CDR3 region is CASRPSGGEEPQHF. Written as DNA, the CDR3 is TGTGCCAGCAGACCCAGTGGGGGGGAGGAGCCCCAGCATTTT.

The chain has TRBV14 and TRBJ1-2; TRBD1 agrees at 8 bases. Germline V gives CDR1 SGHDN, CDR2 FVKESK. The CDR3 length is 18 residues. V shed 1 base, J shed 3 bases, and the junction held 13 bases outside the gene matches. Here the CDR3 reads CASSQAKSLQGVDYGYTF. Written as DNA, the CDR3 is TGTGCCAGCAGCCAAGCTAAATCGCTACAGGGGGTTGACTATGGCTACACCTTC.

As regards this clone: The sample holds other DNA sequences that translate to the same CDR3. The V gene is TRBV5-1, the J gene TRBJ2-7; D remains ambiguous. Germline V CDR1 and CDR2: SGHRS, YFSETQ. This CDR3 is built from 12 residues. Trimming left V 4 bases short and J 5 bases short, with 10 bases between. CDR3 bases: TGCGCCAGCAGCCTGGGTCTCCACGAGCAGTACTTC. Protein product: CASSLGLHEQYF. The whole variable domain, remainder taken from reference TRBV5-1 and TRBJ2-7, is KAGVTQTPRYLIKTRGQQVTLSCSPISGHRSVSWYQQTPGQGLQFLFEYFSETQRNKGNFPGRFSGRQFSNSRSEMNVSTLELGDSALYLCASSLGLHEQYFGPGTRLTVT.

V usage is TRBV30 and J usage is TRBJ1-2, with 7 bases aligning to TRBD1. V lost 0 bases and J lost 4; bases outside the gene matches: 5. CDR1 is GTSNPN, CDR2 SVGIG, per germline (reference sequence). This CDR3 has 14 amino acids. The CDR3 region is CAWSVRGTAYGYTF. Written as DNA, the CDR3 is TGTGCCTGGAGTGTACGGGGGACAGCCTATGGCTACACCTTC.

The rearrangement uses TRBV7-2 and TRBJ1-1; D not certain. This CDR3 region has 12 residues. V lost 1 base to trimming and J lost 8 bases, with 8 bases between them. Germline CDR1 reads SGHTA; CDR2 reads FQGNSA. The CDR3 sequence: CASSLVGREAFF. CDR3 coding DNA: TGTGCCAGCAGCTTAGTTGGCAGGGAAGCTTTCTTT.

Comment on this clone: Other DNA sequences within the sample encode an identical CDR3. The chain combines TRBV29-1 with TRBJ2-3; 9 bases line up with TRBD2. CDR1 and CDR2 (germline): SQVTM, ANQGSEA. Losses at the gene ends were 7 bases for V and 2 bases for J; bases not matched to a gene: 13. This CDR3 has 16 residues. CDR3 in amino acids: CSGRAMGGGATDTQYF. The CDR3 nucleotides are TGCAGCGGGCGGGCTATGGGCGGGGGGGCCACAGATACGCAGTATTTT.

This clone was observed once. This chain uses TRBV4-2 with TRBJ2-2; possibly TRBD2 for D (6 bases). V was pared by 1 base and J by 4 bases, with 13 bases between. The germline CDR1 and CDR2 sequences are LGHNA and YNFKEQ. CDR3 length: 16 residues. The CDR3 sequence: CASSQVPGEATGELFF. Here the CDR3 DNA reads TGTGCCAGCAGCCAAGTCCCGGGAGAGGCCACCGGGGAGCTGTTTTTT.

The J gene is TRBJ2-7, the V gene TRBV5-1, with TRBD1 matching 12 bases. V dropped 0 bases and J dropped 5; count of bases not matched to a gene: 6. CDR1 SGHRS and CDR2 YFSETQ come from the germline V gene. The CDR3 has 16 amino acids. CDR3 sequence reads: CASSLGGTGGRNEQYF. In DNA, the CDR3 is TGCGCCAGCAGCTTGGGAGGGACAGGGGGCCGGAACGAGCAGTACTTC. Filled out from reference TRBV5-1 and TRBJ2-7, the complete variable domain reads KAGVTQTPRYLIKTRGQQVTLSCSPISGHRSVSWYQQTPGQGLQFLFEYFSETQRNKGNFPGRFSGRQFSNSRSEMNVSTLELGDSALYLCASSLGGTGGRNEQYFGPGTRLTVT.

As DNA, the CDR3 is TGCGCCAGCAGCGGAGACGCGTGGGATGAAAAACTGTTTTTT. Amino acids: CASSGDAWDEKLFF. This chain links TRBV5-1 with TRBJ1-4; D is uncertain. CDR1 SGHRS and CDR2 YFSETQ come from the germline V gene. The CDR3 has 14 residues. V was pared by 4 bases and J by 6 bases, with 13 bases between.

This sequence joins TRBV21-1 and TRBJ2-7; the table names TRBD2, a call not compared with the DNA. TRBV21-1 is marked as a pseudogene. The CDR3 totals 17 residues. CDR3 in amino acids: CASSKAGLPREGDEQYF. Written as DNA, the CDR3 is TGTGCCAGCAGCAAAGCGGGGCTACCGCGGGAGGGCGACGAGCAGTACTTC.